This is a list of T cell receptor beta chains from one sample in a study of technical replicates of blood from a few donors. The protocol was immunoSEQ multiplex PCR, while the TCRdb copy is restricted to in-frame clones and leaves out a portion. The table includes 80,000 or so clones, 90% to 95% detected once. The source material was T cells isolated from PBMCs. These receptors were taken from a human donor in good health. Both conserved end residues are part of each CDR3. Fields, in order: V gene, clone size, CDR3 length, D gene, J gene, CDR3 protein, CDR3 DNA. The D gene is left open where the match is weak. Part of the rows lack a size; the others show once, few, many or a class for expanded clones.

>TRBV15|-|14|-|TRBJ2-7
CATSETEMNYEQYF
TGTGCCACCAGCGAGACTGAGATGAACTACGAGCAGTACTTC
>TRBV13|-|14|TRBD1|TRBJ2-7
CASSSFLTGYEQYF
TGTGCCAGCAGCTCTTTCCTGACAGGGTACGAGCAGTACTTC
>TRBV6-1|-|16|-|TRBJ1-2
CASSDSFRGLGYGYTF
TGTGCCAGCAGTGATAGTTTCCGGGGACTCGGCTATGGCTACACCTTC
>TRBV2|-|13|-|TRBJ1-1
CASSENGGTEAFF
TGTGCCAGCTCCGAAAATGGGGGGACTGAAGCTTTCTTT
>TRBV6-6|once|14|-|TRBJ2-7
CASRELRDNLEQYF
TGTGCCAGCAGGGAACTCCGGGACAACCTCGAGCAGTACTTC
>TRBV28|-|14|TRBD1|TRBJ1-1
CASSSTGWGTEAFF
TGTGCCAGCAGTTCGACAGGGTGGGGGACTGAAGCTTTCTTT
>TRBV11-1|-|14|-|TRBJ1-1
CASSPRGYSTEAFF
TGTGCCAGCAGCCCCCGGGGGTATAGCACTGAAGCTTTCTTT
>TRBV19|few|13|TRBD1|TRBJ2-1
CASSNTGVNEQFF
TGTGCCAGTAGTAATACAGGGGTCAATGAGCAGTTCTTC
>TRBV28|-|18|-|TRBJ1-5
CASSFAQRVIGGNQPQHF
TGTGCCAGCAGTTTTGCTCAGAGGGTGATTGGGGGCAATCAGCCCCAGCATTTT
>TRBV9|-|15|-|TRBJ1-4
CASSVGEGRVEKLFF
TGTGCCAGCAGCGTAGGGGAGGGACGCGTCGAAAAACTGTTTTTT
>TRBV18|-|19|TRBD1|TRBJ2-7
CASSPTDRVDLSSLYEQYF
TGTGCCAGCTCACCGACGGACAGGGTTGACCTCTCTAGCCTCTACGAGCAGTACTTC
>TRBV27|-|14|-|TRBJ2-7
CASSYTGSSNEQYF
TGTGCCAGCAGTTATACAGGGTCAAGTAACGAGCAGTACTTC
>TRBV7-3|once|13|-|TRBJ2-5
CASSDNWWETQYF
TGTGCCAGCAGCGACAACTGGTGGGAGACCCAGTACTTC
>TRBV10-3|-|16|TRBD2|TRBJ2-1
CAIKRVGTSGNNEQFF
TGTGCCATCAAGAGGGTGGGGACTAGCGGGAATAATGAGCAGTTCTTC
>TRBV6-1|-|15|-|TRBJ2-1
CASTLRGDSWNEQFF
TGTGCCAGCACTCTGCGGGGGGACAGCTGGAATGAGCAGTTCTTC
>TRBV5-6|-|16|-|TRBJ1-5
CASSSFYRVKDQPQHF
TGTGCCAGCAGCTCATTCTACAGGGTTAAGGATCAGCCCCAGCATTTT
>TRBV6-1|-|14|-|TRBJ1-5
CASSDFLRGQPQHF
TGTGCCAGCAGTGACTTCCTTCGCGGTCAGCCCCAGCATTTT
>TRBV6-1|-|13|TRBD1|TRBJ2-7
CASSARTGYEQYF
TGTGCCAGCAGTGCTCGGACAGGCTACGAGCAGTACTTC
>TRBV10-3|-|15|-|TRBJ2-7
CAISGTGRGGGEQYF
TGTGCCATCAGTGGAACGGGGAGGGGGGGAGGCGAGCAGTACTTC
>TRBV27|-|14|-|TRBJ1-2
CASSLSAGNYGYTF
TGTGCCAGCAGTTTATCGGCAGGGAACTATGGCTACACCTTC
>TRBV5-1|-|13|TRBD1|TRBJ2-7
CASSADRDYEQYF
TGCGCCAGCAGCGCGGACAGGGATTACGAGCAGTACTTC
>TRBV15|-|13|-|TRBJ1-4
CATSNRVGEKLFF
TGTGCCACCAGCAACAGGGTGGGGGAAAAACTGTTTTTT
>TRBV25-1|-|9|-|TRBJ1-3
CAMLGPIYF
TGTGCCATGCTGGGGCCCATATATTTT
>TRBV4-3|-|15|-|TRBJ2-7
CASSPAAGPLYEQYF
TGCGCCAGCAGCCCGGCCGCTGGGCCCCTCTACGAGCAGTACTTC
>TRBV7-9|-|15|TRBD2|TRBJ2-1
CASLRRGSSYNEQFF
TGTGCCAGCCTAAGGCGGGGGAGCTCCTACAATGAGCAGTTCTTC
>TRBV6-6|few|16|-|TRBJ1-1
CASSRTPFISRAEAFF
TGTGCCAGCAGTCGCACCCCCTTCATTTCCCGCGCTGAAGCTTTCTTT
>TRBV7-9|-|15|-|TRBJ2-5
CASSPPGSISETQYF
TGTGCCAGCAGCCCCCCCGGGAGTATTTCGGAGACCCAGTACTTC
>TRBV5-8|-|15|TRBD1|TRBJ2-1
CASSLGIGQGDEQFF
TGTGCCAGCAGCTTGGGTATAGGACAGGGCGATGAGCAGTTCTTC
>TRBV27|-|15|TRBD2|TRBJ2-1
CASSQLAGESYEQFF
TGTGCCAGCAGTCAACTAGCGGGAGAAAGCTATGAGCAGTTCTTC
>TRBV29-1|-|14|-|TRBJ2-7
CSVEVTGGSYEQYF
TGCAGCGTTGAAGTGACAGGCGGATCCTACGAGCAGTACTTC
>TRBV4-1|-|15|-|TRBJ1-2
CASSRLAGFYYGYTF
TGCGCCAGCAGCCGACTAGCAGGGTTTTACTATGGCTACACCTTC
>TRBV15|-|13|-|TRBJ2-7
CATSSALRYEQYF
TGTGCCACCAGCAGTGCTCTCAGATACGAGCAGTACTTC
>TRBV6-1|-|13|-|TRBJ2-7
CASTHRALSEQYF
TGTGCCAGCACCCACAGGGCCCTCTCCGAGCAGTACTTC
>TRBV14|-|15|TRBD1|TRBJ2-7
CASGPGQGFRHEQYF
TGTGCCAGCGGGCCGGGACAGGGATTTCGCCACGAGCAGTACTTC
>TRBV9|-|13|-|TRBJ1-5
CASSQLAGSAQHF
TGTGCCAGCAGCCAGCTGGCGGGTTCGGCCCAGCATTTT
>TRBV19|-|15|TRBD1|TRBJ2-3
CASSDPGQATDTQYF
TGTGCCAGTAGCGATCCGGGACAGGCAACAGATACGCAGTATTTT
>TRBV6-5|-|14|TRBD1|TRBJ1-5
CASRPGQNNQPQHF
TGTGCCAGCAGACCGGGACAGAACAATCAGCCCCAGCATTTT
>TRBV5-4|-|14|TRBD2|TRBJ2-3
CASSLPGRADTQYF
TGTGCCAGCAGCTTGCCAGGGAGGGCAGATACGCAGTATTTT
>TRBV11-2|-|15|TRBD2|TRBJ2-2
CASSSLAGGSGELFF
TGTGCCAGCAGCTCACTAGCGGGAGGATCCGGGGAGCTGTTTTTT
>TRBV2|-|16|TRBD1|TRBJ2-7
CASSPTPGQVIGEQYF
TGTGCCAGCAGTCCAACTCCGGGACAGGTCATTGGGGAGCAGTACTTC
>TRBV5-6|-|12|-|TRBJ2-7
CASSGGVYEQYF
TGTGCCAGCAGCGGGGGCGTCTACGAGCAGTACTTC
>TRBV19|-|14|TRBD1|TRBJ1-5
CASSRTGTNQPQHF
TGTGCCAGTAGCAGGACAGGGACAAATCAGCCCCAGCATTTT
>TRBV7-9|-|16|-|TRBJ2-7
CASSPKTSGHSYEQYF
TGTGCCAGCAGCCCCAAGACCAGCGGGCATTCCTACGAGCAGTACTTC
>TRBV15|-|13|-|TRBJ1-5
CATSRSTGLPQHF
TGTGCCACCAGCAGATCAACAGGGTTGCCCCAGCATTTT
>TRBV19|-|15|TRBD2|TRBJ2-1
CASSITGTSINEQFF
TGTGCCAGTAGTATAACCGGGACTAGCATCAATGAGCAGTTCTTC
>TRBV5-1|-|13|-|TRBJ2-5
CASSPRGQETQYF
TGCGCCAGCAGTCCCAGGGGCCAAGAGACCCAGTACTTC
>TRBV5-4|-|15|TRBD2|TRBJ2-7
CASSFEREIPYEQYF
TGTGCCAGCAGCTTCGAGCGGGAGATCCCCTACGAGCAGTACTTC
>TRBV7-2|-|15|TRBD2|TRBJ2-7
CASSLGAGGPYEQYF
TGTGCCAGCAGCTTAGGCGCGGGAGGGCCCTACGAGCAGTACTTC
>TRBV28|-|13|-|TRBJ2-1
CASRDGYGNEQFF
TGTGCCAGCAGAGACGGGTACGGCAATGAGCAGTTCTTC
>TRBV11-2|-|14|-|TRBJ1-5
CASSLSGEGMPQHF
TGTGCCAGCAGCTTATCGGGGGAGGGAATGCCCCAGCATTTT
>TRBV5-1|-|13|-|TRBJ2-2
CASSLDQYGELFF
TGCGCCAGCAGCTTGGATCAGTACGGGGAGCTGTTTTTT
>TRBV18|-|13|-|TRBJ2-7
CASFGKRNYEQYF
TGTGCCAGCTTTGGCAAGCGAAACTACGAGCAGTACTTC
>TRBV4-1|-|15|TRBD2|TRBJ2-1
CASRVAGGYDNEQFF
TGCGCCAGTAGAGTGGCGGGAGGGTACGACAATGAGCAGTTCTTC
>TRBV27|-|11|-|TRBJ1-4
CAGGENEKLFF
TGTGCCGGGGGGGAGAATGAAAAACTGTTTTTT
>TRBV4-3|-|17|-|TRBJ1-4
CASSQVGAWQGREKLFF
TGCGCCAGCAGCCAAGTTGGAGCGTGGCAGGGCCGTGAAAAACTGTTTTTT
>TRBV9|few|17|-|TRBJ1-3
CASSVVATAASGNTIYF
TGTGCCAGCAGCGTAGTGGCAACAGCCGCCTCTGGAAACACCATATATTTT
>TRBV19|-|14|-|TRBJ2-3
CASTPTPSTDTQYF
TGTGCCAGTACCCCTACCCCAAGCACAGATACGCAGTATTTT
>TRBV19|-|14|-|TRBJ2-1
CASSSGLSYNEQFF
TGTGCCAGTAGTTCGGGACTCTCCTACAATGAGCAGTTCTTC